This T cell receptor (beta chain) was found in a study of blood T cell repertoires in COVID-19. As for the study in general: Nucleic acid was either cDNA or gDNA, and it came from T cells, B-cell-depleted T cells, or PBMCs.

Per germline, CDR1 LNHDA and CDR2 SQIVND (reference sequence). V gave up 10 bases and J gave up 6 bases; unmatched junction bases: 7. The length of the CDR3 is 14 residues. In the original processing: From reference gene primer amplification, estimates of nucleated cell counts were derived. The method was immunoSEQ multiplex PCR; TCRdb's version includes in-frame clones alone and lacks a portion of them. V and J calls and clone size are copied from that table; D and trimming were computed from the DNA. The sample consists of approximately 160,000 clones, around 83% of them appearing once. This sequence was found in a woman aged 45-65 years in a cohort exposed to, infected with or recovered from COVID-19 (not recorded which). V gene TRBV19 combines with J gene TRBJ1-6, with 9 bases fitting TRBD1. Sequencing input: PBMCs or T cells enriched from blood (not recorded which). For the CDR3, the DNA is TGTGCCACTGAAGGGACAGGGACTAATTCACCCCTCCACTTT. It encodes CATEGTGTNSPLHF. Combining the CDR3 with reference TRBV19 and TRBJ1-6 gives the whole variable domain DGGITQSPKYLFRKEGQNVTLSCEQNLNHDAMYWYRQDPGQGLRLIYYSQIVNDFQKGDIAEGYSVSREKKESFPLTVTSAQKNPTAFYLCATEGTGTNSPLHFGNGTRLTVT.